The sequence of this T cell receptor (beta chain) was determined in a study of cytomegalovirus exposure and HLA in healthy donors. The study ran its PCR with 60 Vbeta and 13 Jbeta primers. Sequencing used immunoSEQ multiplex PCR; TCRdb keeps in-frame clones, though not all of them. Of around 140,000 clones listed, around 77% are singletons. V lost 6 bases to trimming and J lost 7 bases, with 16 bases between them. The CDR3 loop spans 14 amino acids. Germline V lookup: CDR1 SGHTA, CDR2 FQGNSA. The material sequenced was PBMCs. This receptor was taken from a woman aged 55-69 years in good health and CMV-seronegative. The rearrangement joins TRBV7-2 to TRBJ2-1; D might be TRBD2 (6 bases). The CDR3 DNA reads as TGTGCCAGCAGTTCCGGAGGTGGGACTAATGAGCAGTTCTTC. Protein: CASSSGGGTNEQFF.